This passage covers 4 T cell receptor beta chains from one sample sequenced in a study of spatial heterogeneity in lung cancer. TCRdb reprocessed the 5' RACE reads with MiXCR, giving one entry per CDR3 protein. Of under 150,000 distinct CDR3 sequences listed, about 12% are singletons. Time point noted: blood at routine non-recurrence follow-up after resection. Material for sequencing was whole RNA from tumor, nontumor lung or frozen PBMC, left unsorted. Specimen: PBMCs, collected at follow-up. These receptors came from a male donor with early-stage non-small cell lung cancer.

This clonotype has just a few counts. CDR3 sequence reads: CASSSQGGGKNIQYF. CDR3 nucleotides: TGTGCCAGCAGCTCCCAAGGAGGAGGCAAAAACATTCAGTACTTC. This chain links TRBV11-2 with TRBJ2-4, with D possibly matching TRBD2 (5 bases). The CDR3 runs to 15 residues. Germline values: CDR1 SGHAT, CDR2 FQNNGV. The ends were cut back, 4 bases at V and 3 bases at J, with 13 bases in the middle.

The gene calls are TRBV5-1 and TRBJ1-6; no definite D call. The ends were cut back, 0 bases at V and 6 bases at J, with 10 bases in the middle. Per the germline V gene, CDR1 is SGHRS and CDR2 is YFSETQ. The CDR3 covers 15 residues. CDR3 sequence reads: CASSLVTEGNSPLHF. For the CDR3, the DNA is TGCGCCAGCAGCTTGGTTACGGAGGGTAATTCACCCCTCCACTTT.

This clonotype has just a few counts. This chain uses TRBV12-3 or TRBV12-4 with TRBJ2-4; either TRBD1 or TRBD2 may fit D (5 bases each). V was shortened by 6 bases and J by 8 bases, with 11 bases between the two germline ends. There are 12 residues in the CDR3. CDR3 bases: TGTGCCAGCAGCGGACTGGGGGACATTCAGTACTTC. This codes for CASSGLGDIQYF.

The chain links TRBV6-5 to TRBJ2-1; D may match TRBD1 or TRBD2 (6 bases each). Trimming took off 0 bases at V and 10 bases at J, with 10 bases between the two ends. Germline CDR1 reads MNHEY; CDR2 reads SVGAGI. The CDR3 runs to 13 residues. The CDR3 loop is CASSYSGGKEQFF. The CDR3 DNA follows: TGTGCCAGCAGTTACTCAGGGGGGAAGGAGCAGTTCTTC.